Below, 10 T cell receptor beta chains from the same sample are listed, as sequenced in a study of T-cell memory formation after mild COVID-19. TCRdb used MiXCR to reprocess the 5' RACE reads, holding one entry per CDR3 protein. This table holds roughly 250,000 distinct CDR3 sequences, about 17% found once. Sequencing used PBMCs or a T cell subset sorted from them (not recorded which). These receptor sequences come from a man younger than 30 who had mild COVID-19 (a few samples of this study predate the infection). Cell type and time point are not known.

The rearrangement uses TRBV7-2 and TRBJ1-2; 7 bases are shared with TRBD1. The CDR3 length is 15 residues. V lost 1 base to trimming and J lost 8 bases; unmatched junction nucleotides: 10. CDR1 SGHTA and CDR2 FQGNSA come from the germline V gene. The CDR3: CASSLDTGVLWGYTF. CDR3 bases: TGTGCCAGCAGCTTAGATACAGGGGTGCTATGGGGCTACACCTTC.

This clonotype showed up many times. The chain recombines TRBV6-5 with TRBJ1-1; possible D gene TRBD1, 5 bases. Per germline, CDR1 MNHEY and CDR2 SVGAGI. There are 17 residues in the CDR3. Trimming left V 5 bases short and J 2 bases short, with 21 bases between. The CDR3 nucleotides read TGTGCCAGCAGTGACGACAACTATTTTAGGGGAAACACTGAAGCTTTCTTT. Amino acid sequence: CASSDDNYFRGNTEAFF.

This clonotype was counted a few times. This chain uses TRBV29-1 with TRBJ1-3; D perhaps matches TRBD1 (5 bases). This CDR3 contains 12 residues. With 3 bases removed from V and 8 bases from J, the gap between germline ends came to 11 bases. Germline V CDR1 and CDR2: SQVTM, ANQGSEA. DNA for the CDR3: TGCAGCGTTGAGGGGCCGCCGGACACCATATATTTT. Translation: CSVEGPPDTIYF.

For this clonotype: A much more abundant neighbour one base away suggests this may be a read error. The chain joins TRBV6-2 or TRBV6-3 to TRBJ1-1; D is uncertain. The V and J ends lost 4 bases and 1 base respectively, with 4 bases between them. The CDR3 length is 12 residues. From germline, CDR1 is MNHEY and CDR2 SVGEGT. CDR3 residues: CASSSWNTEAFF. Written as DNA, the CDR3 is TGTGCCAGCAGTTCATGGAACACTGAAGCTTTCTTT.

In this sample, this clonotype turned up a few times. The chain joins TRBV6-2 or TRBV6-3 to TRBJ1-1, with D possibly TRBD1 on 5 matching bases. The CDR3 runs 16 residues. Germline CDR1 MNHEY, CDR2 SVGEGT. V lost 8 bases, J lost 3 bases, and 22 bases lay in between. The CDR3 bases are TGTGCCAGCCCCCGGGGGACGGGTCATGCGGACACTGAAGCTTTCTTT. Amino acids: CASPRGTGHADTEAFF.

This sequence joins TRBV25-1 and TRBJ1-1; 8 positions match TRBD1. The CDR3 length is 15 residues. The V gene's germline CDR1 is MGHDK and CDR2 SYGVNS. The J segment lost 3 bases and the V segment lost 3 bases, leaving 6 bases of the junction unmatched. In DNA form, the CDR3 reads TGTGCCAGCAGTGACACCGGACAGGGAGACACTGAAGCTTTCTTT. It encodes CASSDTGQGDTEAFF.

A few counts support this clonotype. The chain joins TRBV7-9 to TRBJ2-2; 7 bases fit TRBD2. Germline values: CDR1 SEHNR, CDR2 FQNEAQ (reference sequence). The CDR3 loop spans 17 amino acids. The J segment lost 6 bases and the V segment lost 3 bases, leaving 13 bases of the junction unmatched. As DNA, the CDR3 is TGTGCCAGCAGCTTGTGGGCCGCTAAGCGGGGATCCGGGGAGCTGTTTTTT. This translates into CASSLWAAKRGSGELFF.

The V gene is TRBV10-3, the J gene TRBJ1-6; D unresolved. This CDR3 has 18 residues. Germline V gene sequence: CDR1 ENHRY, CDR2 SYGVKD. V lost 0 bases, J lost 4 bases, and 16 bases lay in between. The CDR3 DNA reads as TGTGCCATCAGTGAGTCGAGGCGTTTCGACGGGTATAATTCACCCCTCCACTTT. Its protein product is CAISESRRFDGYNSPLHF.

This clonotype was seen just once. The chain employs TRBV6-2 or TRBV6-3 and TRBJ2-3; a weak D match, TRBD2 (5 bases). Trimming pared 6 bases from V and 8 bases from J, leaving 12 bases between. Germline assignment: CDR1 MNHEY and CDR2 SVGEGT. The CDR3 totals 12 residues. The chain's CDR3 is CASRASPSTQYF. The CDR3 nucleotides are TGTGCCAGCAGGGCTAGCCCCTCTACGCAGTATTTT.

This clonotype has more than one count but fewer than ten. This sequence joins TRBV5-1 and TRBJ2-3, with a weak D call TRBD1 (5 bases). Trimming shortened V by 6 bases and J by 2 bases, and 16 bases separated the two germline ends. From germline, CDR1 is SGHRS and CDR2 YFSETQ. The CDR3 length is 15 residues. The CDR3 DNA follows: TGCGCCAGCACAAATAGGGGTACGCTCACAGATACGCAGTATTTT. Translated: CASTNRGTLTDTQYF.